This T cell receptor beta chain was documented in a study of blood T cell repertoires in COVID-19 (dated by TCRdb to the early 2020s). Turning to the overall study: The collaborator samples originated in the United States, Italy and Spain and spanned the acute and convalescent phases of COVID-19. The repertoires were released in a freely available public database meant as a resource for research on the immune response to SARS-CoV-2. The material from the prospective study consisted of cDNA or gDNA derived from T cells, B-cell-depleted T cells, or PBMCs. Sample metadata almost always included a de-identified subject ID, COVID-19 status, age in years and sex. Deeply sampled blood TCRbeta repertoires from subjects exposed to, actively infected with, or recovered from COVID-19 were included in the dataset. Samples were obtained from the ongoing ImmuneRACE study (first 160 participants) and from roughly 1,300 subjects provided by 6 global collaborators. Where available, HLA class I and class II types were taken from metadata supplied by the sample provider and were not determined by assay-based typing.

Points the paper makes about the study in general: How much clinical and demographic metadata was included differed by source and by participant, and the metadata was provided uncurated.

The immunoSEQ Assay, a bias-controlled multiplex PCR, was used to amplify TCRbeta CDR3 regions from genomic DNA. Turning to the authors' computational methods: The number of nucleated cells in each sample was estimated from the amplification of reference gene primers within the assay. To quantify the absolute abundance of each unique TCRbeta CDR3 rearrangement, sequence reads were collapsed and filtered. Productive Simpson clonality was computed per sample as the square root of Simpson's diversity index over productive rearrangements. TCRdb provides this immuneACCESS table in a form limited to in-frame rearrangements. Some clones are lacking; in checked studies, under half of them reflect an unresolved V gene, and why the rest are absent is not known. The DNA was the basis for D and trimming; V, J and clone size are from that table. The sample table lists 100,000 or so clones, 80% to 90% of them with a count of one. Jointly, the top ten make up 8% to 9.5% of the sample.

Note on this clone: Its specific antigen is unknown. The sample holds no much larger clone one base away, and base qualities are not on file.

V and J are truncated by 10 bases and 5 bases respectively, leaving an intervening sequence of 14 bases. The CDR3 sequence holds 12 residues, the cysteine and phenylalanine included. Here the CDR3 DNA is all that survives: 36 bases in frame from base 1. The collaborating institutions used their own protocols to collect whole blood in K2EDTA tubes. For TCRbeta analysis, collaborators shipped samples in one of three forms: frozen whole blood, isolated PBMCs, or DNA extracted from either of those sample types. This receptor was obtained from a woman between 65 and 79 years old with acute or convalescent COVID-19. The sequenced sample was peripheral blood. Rearrangement joined TRBV12-3 or TRBV12-4 to TRBJ1-1; possibly the D gene is TRBD1, per 6 matching bases. CDR3 protein: CATQGGSTEAFF. At the DNA level, the sequence is TGTGCCACCCAAGGGGGTTCTACTGAAGCTTTCTTT.